This T cell receptor (beta chain) stems from a study of graft-versus-host responses after intestinal transplantation. Study-wide background: Transplant types were multivisceral, liver-intestinal, or isolated intestinal.

On this clone: Its specificity is unknown.

The data were produced by immunoSEQ multiplex PCR, yet TCRdb's version contains in-frame clones alone and is incomplete. The sample includes about 88,000 clones, about 91% of them seen just once. Trimming removed 6 bases from V and 5 bases from J, with 13 bases in between. Per germline, CDR1 SEHNR and CDR2 FQNEAQ (reference sequence). The CDR3 length is 13 residues. This receptor was taken from a human donor who was the organ donor for an intestinal transplant. This chain connects TRBV7-9 to TRBJ1-1, with D possibly TRBD1 on 6 matching bases. The sample here was unstimulated CD4+ T cells sorted from spleen or lymph node cells, taken before transplant. Written as DNA, the CDR3 is TGTGCCAGCAGACAGACAGGCCCGACTGAAGCTTTCTTT. It specifies CASRQTGPTEAFF.